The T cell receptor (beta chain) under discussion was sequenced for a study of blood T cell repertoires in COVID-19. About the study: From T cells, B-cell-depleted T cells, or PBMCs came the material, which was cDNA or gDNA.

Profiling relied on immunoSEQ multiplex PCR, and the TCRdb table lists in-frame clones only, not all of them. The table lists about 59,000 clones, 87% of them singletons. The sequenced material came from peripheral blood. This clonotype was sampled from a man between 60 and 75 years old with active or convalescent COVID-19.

The CDR3 nucleotides read TGTGCCAGCACTACAGGGAATTCACCCCTCCACTTT. This sequence encodes CASTTGNSPLHF. V usage is TRBV6-5 and J usage is TRBJ1-6; possibly TRBD1 for D (6 bases). Trimming removed 7 bases at V and 7 bases at J, with 8 bases between. The CDR3 loop spans 12 amino acids. Germline V gene data show CDR1 as MNHEY and CDR2 as SVGAGI.